This record looks at one TCR beta chain sequence and its context. What it binds is not known. The sample comes from a study of shared clonotypes between healthy human individuals. Study-level results: The researchers took only blood, and tissue repertoires probably look different.

The CD4+ fraction was divided into a CD45RA+ naive subset and a CD45RA-negative memory subset. Libraries were prepared by immunoSEQ multiplex PCR; TCRdb keeps only in-frame clonotypes and omits some of them. Here the sample spans over 2 million clones, about 90% being singletons. Sequenced: naive CD4+ T cells from PBMCs. The subset denotes: CD45RA+ positively selected. This TCR came from a young man in good health. Some clones in this sample may be carry-over from other donors' samples.

The CDR3 spells CASSLSAGVSGNTIYF. The CDR3, as DNA: TGTGCCAGCAGCTTGTCAGCAGGGGTCTCTGGAAACACCATATATTTT. The chain carries TRBV5-8 and TRBJ1-3; TRBD1 might be the D (6 bases). Germline values: CDR1 SGHTS, CDR2 YDEGEE. V was cut by 1 base and J by 0 bases, with 11 bases left in between. The CDR3 consists of 16 residues.